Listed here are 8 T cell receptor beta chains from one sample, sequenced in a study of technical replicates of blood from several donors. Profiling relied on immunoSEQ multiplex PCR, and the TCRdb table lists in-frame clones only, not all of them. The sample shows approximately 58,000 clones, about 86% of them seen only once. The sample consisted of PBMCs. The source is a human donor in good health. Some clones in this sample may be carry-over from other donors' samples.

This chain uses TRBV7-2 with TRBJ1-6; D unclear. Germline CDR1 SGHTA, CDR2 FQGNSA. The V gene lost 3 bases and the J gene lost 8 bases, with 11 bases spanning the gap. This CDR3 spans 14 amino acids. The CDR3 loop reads CASSLGSAYSPLHF. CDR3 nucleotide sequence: TGTGCCAGCAGCTTGGGCAGTGCTTATTCACCCCTCCACTTT. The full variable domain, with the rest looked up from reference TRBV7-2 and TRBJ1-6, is GAGVSQSPSNKVTEKGKDVELRCDPISGHTALYWYRQSLGQGLEFLIYFQGNSAPDKSGLPSDRFSAERTGGSVSTLTIQRTQQEDSAVYLCASSLGSAYSPLHFGNGTRLTVT.

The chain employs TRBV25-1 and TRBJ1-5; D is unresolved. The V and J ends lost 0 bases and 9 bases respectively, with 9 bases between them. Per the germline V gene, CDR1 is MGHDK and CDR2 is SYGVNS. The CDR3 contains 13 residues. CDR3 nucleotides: TGTGCCAGCAGTGAATATCGAGGGTGGCCCCAGCATTTT. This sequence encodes CASSEYRGWPQHF.

CDR3 DNA: TGTGCCTGGTCAACAGGGGGCGCCGGCTATGGCTACACCTTC. It specifies CAWSTGGAGYGYTF. The chain couples TRBV30 to TRBJ1-2, with 9 bases lining up with TRBD1. V shed 5 bases and J 4 bases; nucleotides not matched to a gene: 8. Looked up from germline, CDR1 is GTSNPN and CDR2 is SVGIG (reference sequence). This CDR3 spans 14 amino acids. Filled out from reference TRBV30 and TRBJ1-2, the complete variable domain reads SQTIHQWPATLVQPVGSPLSLECTVEGTSNPNLYWYRQAAGRGLQLLFYSVGIGQISSEVPQNLSASRPQDRQFILSSKKLLLSDSGFYLCAWSTGGAGYGYTFGSGTRLTVV.

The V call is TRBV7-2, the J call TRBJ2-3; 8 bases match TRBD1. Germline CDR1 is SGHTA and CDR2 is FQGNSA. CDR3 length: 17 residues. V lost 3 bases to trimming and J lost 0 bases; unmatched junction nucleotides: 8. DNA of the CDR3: TGTGCCAGCAGCTTCCCTGCTCGGACAGGGAGCACAGATACGCAGTATTTT. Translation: CASSFPARTGSTDTQYF.

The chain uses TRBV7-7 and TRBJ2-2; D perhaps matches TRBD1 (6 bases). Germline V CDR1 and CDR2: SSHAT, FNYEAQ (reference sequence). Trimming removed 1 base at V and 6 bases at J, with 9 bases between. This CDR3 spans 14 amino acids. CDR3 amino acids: CASSLGTAAGELFF. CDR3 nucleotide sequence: TGTGCCAGCAGCTTAGGGACAGCTGCCGGGGAGCTGTTTTTT.

The CDR3 DNA reads TGTGCCACCAGCAGAGACCCTACAGACGAGCAGTACTTC. Residues: CATSRDPTDEQYF. The chain links TRBV15 to TRBJ2-7; the D is unclear. The germline V gene encodes CDR1 LNHNV and CDR2 YYDKDF (reference sequence). The CDR3 runs 13 residues. V lost 0 bases and J lost 5, with 8 bases in between.

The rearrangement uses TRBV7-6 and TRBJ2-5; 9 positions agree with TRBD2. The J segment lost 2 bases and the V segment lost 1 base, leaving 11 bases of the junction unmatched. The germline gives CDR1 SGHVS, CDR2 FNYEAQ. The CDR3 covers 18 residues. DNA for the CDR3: TGTGCCAGCAGCTTAGTTGGCGGGGGGGCCGGGAGGCAAGAGACCCAGTACTTC. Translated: CASSLVGGGAGRQETQYF. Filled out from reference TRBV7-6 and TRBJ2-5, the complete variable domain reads GAGVSQSPRYKVTKRGQDVALRCDPISGHVSLYWYRQALGQGPEFLTYFNYEAQQDKSGLPNDRFSAERPEGSISTLTIQRTEQRDSAMYRCASSLVGGGAGRQETQYFGPGTRLLVL.

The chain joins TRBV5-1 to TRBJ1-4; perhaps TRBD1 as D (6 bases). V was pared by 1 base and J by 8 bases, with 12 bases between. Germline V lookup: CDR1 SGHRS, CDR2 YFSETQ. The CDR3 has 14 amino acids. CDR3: CASSLMGASEKLFF. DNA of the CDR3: TGCGCCAGCAGCTTGATGGGGGCTAGCGAAAAACTGTTTTTT.